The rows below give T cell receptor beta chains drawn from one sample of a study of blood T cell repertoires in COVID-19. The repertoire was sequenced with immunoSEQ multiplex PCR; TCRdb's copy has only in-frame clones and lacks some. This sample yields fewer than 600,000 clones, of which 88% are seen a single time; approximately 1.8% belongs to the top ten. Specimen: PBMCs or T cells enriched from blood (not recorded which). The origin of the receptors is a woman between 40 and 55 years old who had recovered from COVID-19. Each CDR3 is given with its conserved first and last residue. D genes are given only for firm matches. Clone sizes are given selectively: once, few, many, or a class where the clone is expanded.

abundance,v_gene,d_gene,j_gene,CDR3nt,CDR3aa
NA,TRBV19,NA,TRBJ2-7,TGTGCCAGTAGTTGGGGCAGGGCTCCCTACGAGCAGTACTTC,CASSWGRAPYEQYF
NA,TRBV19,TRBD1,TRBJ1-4,TGTGCCAGTAGTATCTGGGACAGTAATGAAAAACTGTTTTTT,CASSIWDSNEKLFF
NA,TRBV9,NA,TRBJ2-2,TGTGCCAGCAGCGTGGCCACGAACACCGGGGAGCTGTTTTTT,CASSVATNTGELFF
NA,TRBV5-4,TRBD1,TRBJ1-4,TGTGCCAGCAGCTCCCGACTCCAGGGGGCGGGAGAAAAACTGTTTTTT,CASSSRLQGAGEKLFF
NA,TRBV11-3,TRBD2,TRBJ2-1,TGTGCCAGCAGCTCACTCGGGACTAGCGGGACCAATGAGCAGTTCTTC,CASSSLGTSGTNEQFF
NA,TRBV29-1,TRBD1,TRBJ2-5,TGCAGCGCCCAGTCTCGGACAGGGGGACAAGAGACCCAGTACTTC,CSAQSRTGGQETQYF
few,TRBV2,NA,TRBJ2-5,TGTGCCAGCAGTGATCGGCTAGCCCAGAAGACCCAGTACTTC,CASSDRLAQKTQYF
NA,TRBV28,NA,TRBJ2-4,TGTGCCAGCAGTTTATCTTATTTGGGTGGACTTCCCTCTAACATTCAGTACTTC,CASSLSYLGGLPSNIQYF
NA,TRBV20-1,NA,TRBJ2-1,TGCAGTGCTAGTGAAATACGGAATGAGCAGTTCTTC,CSASEIRNEQFF
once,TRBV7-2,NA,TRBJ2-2,TGTGCCAGCGAGTTGATAAGGACACACAACACCGGGGAGCTGTTTTTT,CASELIRTHNTGELFF
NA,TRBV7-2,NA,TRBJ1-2,TGTGCCAGCAGCTCCAATGAGGGCTACACCTTC,CASSSNEGYTF
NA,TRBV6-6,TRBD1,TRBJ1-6,TGTGCCAGCAGCTTACCGGGACAGCAGAATTCACCCCTCCACTTT,CASSLPGQQNSPLHF
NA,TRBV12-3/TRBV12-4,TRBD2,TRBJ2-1,TGTGCCAGCGGAGCGGGAGAGGGTAATGAGCAGTTCTTC,CASGAGEGNEQFF
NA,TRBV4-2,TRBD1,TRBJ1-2,TGTGCCAGCAGCCCCAAAGGGACAGGGGGAATACCTGGCTACACCTTC,CASSPKGTGGIPGYTF
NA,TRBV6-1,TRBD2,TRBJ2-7,TGTGCCAGCAGTGACCCTCCCGGGACTAGGGCAAACGAGCAGTACTTC,CASSDPPGTRANEQYF
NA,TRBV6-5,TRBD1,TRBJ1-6,TGTGCCAGCACCGGGACAGGGCGGGGAGGTTCACCCCTCCACTTT,CASTGTGRGGSPLHF
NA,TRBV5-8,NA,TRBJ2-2,TGTGCCAGCAGCTTGGAATCGCAGTCCCCAAGGGAGGTGTTTTTT,CASSLESQSPREVFF
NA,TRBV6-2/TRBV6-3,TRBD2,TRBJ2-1,TGTGCCAGCAGTTATCGACGGGACTACCAAAACTCGCAGTTCTTC,CASSYRRDYQNSQFF
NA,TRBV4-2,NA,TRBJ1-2,TGTGCCAGCAGCCAAGATTCAGCCAGACTCTTTAACTATGGCTACACCTTC,CASSQDSARLFNYGYTF
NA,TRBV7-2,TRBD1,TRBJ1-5,TGTGCCAGCAGCTCCCGGACAGGAGTCCAGCCCCAGCATTTT,CASSSRTGVQPQHF
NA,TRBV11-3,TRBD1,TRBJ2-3,TGTGCCAGCAGCTCCGGACAGGGGGCCACAGATACGCAGTATTTT,CASSSGQGATDTQYF
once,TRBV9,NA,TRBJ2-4,TGTGCCAGCAGCGGAACAGGGTTTGGGGCCAAAAACATTCAGTACTTC,CASSGTGFGAKNIQYF
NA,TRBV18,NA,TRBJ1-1,TGTGCCAGCTCATCTAAGCTAGGCAGCAAGAACACTGAAGCTTTCTTT,CASSSKLGSKNTEAFF
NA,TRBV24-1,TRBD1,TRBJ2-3,TGTGCCACCAGTGACCCTCGGACAGGGAGCACAGATACGCAGTATTTT,CATSDPRTGSTDTQYF
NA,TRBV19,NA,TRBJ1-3,TGTGCCAGTAGTATTGGGCAGATACTCTCTGGAAACACCATATATTTT,CASSIGQILSGNTIYF
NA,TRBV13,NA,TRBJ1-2,TGTGCCAGCAGCTTAGGGGGGGGAGGCTATGGCTACACCTTC,CASSLGGGGYGYTF
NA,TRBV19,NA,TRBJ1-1,TGTGCCAGTAGGGGGACCGGGACATTTTACATGAACACTGAAGCTTTCTTT,CASRGTGTFYMNTEAFF
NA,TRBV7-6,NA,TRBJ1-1,TGTGCCAGCAGCTTAGAATTCGGTTACGGTGAAAACACTGAAGCTTTCTTT,CASSLEFGYGENTEAFF
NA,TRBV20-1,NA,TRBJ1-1,TGCAGTGCTAGCAAGGAGGCTGAAGCTTTCTTT,CSASKEAEAFF
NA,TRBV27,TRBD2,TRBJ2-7,TGTGCCAGCAGTAAAGCGGGAGGCCGTTTGGAGCAGTACTTC,CASSKAGGRLEQYF
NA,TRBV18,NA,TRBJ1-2,TGTGCCAGCTCACCGGACAAGAACTATGGCTACACCTTC,CASSPDKNYGYTF
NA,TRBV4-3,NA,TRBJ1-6,TGCGCCAGCAGCCCCTGGAGAAGGGAGTCACCCCTCCACTTT,CASSPWRRESPLHF
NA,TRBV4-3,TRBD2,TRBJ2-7,TGCGCCAGCAGCCCCTCAACTAGCGCGTACGAGCAGTACTTC,CASSPSTSAYEQYF
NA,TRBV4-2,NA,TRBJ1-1,TGTGCCAGCAGCGCACTAGCGGGCCGATTCACTGAAGCTTTCTTT,CASSALAGRFTEAFF
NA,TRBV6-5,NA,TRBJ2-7,TGTGCCAGCAGTTACGGGCAGGGCTACTCCTACGAGCAGTACTTC,CASSYGQGYSYEQYF
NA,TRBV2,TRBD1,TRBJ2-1,TGTGCCAGCAGAACTGACAGGGCGAACTACAATGAGCAGTTCTTC,CASRTDRANYNEQFF
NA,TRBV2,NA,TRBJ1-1,TGTGCCAGCAGTCCAGGGTATACGAACACTGAAGCTTTCTTT,CASSPGYTNTEAFF
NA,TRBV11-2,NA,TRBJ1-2,TGTGCCAGCAGCTTAGATCTGGGAGGGTCCTATGGCTACACCTTC,CASSLDLGGSYGYTF
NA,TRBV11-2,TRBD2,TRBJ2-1,TGTGCCAGCAGCTCGGGAGGGCGGGTTTACAATGAGCAGTTCTTC,CASSSGGRVYNEQFF
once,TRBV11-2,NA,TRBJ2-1,TGTGCCACTCACCCCGGGAACAATGAGCAGTTCTTC,CATHPGNNEQFF
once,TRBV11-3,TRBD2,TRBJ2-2,TGTGCCAGCAGCTTAACGGGAGGGCATTCCACCGGGGAGCTGTTTTTT,CASSLTGGHSTGELFF
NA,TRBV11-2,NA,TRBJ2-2,TGTGCCAGCAGCCTAGGGCTAGAACACGGGGAGCTGTTTTTT,CASSLGLEHGELFF
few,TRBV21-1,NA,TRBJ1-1,TGTGCCAGCAGCAAATGGCGGGAGGGGTGGACTGAAGCTTTCTTT,CASSKWREGWTEAFF